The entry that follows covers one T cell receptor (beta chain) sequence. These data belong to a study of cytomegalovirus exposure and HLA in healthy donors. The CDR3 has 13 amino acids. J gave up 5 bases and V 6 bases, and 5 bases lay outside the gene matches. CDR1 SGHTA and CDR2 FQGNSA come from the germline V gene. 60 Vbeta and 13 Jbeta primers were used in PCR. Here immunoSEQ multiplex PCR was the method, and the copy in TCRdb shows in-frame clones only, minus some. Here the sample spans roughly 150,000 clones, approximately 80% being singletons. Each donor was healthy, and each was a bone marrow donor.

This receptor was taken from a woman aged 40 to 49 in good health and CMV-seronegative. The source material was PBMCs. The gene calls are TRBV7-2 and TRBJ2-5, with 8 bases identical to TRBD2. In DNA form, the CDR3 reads TGTGCCAGCAGTAGGACTAGCCGGGAGACCCAGTACTTC. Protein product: CASSRTSRETQYF.